This T cell receptor beta chain was captured by sequencing in a study of cytomegalovirus exposure and HLA in healthy donors. Study observations and caveats: The authors listed 180 or so TCR beta chains as cytomegalovirus-associated.

Repertoires were generated with immunoSEQ multiplex PCR, while TCRdb's copy carries only in-frame clones and drops some. This table holds about 130,000 clones, almost 90% found once. Note on this clone: Its antigen remains unidentified.

The CDR3 is 13 residues long. CDR1 and CDR2 from the germline V gene are SGHRS and YFSETQ. V shed 0 bases and J shed 8 bases, with 8 bases lying between them. The receptor comes from a man aged 25-45 years in good health and CMV-seronegative. The chain couples TRBV5-1 to TRBJ1-4; D is unclear. Sequencing was done on a sample of PBMCs. In DNA, the CDR3 is TGCGCCAGCAGCTTGGGACTCAGAGAAAAACTGTTTTTT. Protein: CASSLGLREKLFF.